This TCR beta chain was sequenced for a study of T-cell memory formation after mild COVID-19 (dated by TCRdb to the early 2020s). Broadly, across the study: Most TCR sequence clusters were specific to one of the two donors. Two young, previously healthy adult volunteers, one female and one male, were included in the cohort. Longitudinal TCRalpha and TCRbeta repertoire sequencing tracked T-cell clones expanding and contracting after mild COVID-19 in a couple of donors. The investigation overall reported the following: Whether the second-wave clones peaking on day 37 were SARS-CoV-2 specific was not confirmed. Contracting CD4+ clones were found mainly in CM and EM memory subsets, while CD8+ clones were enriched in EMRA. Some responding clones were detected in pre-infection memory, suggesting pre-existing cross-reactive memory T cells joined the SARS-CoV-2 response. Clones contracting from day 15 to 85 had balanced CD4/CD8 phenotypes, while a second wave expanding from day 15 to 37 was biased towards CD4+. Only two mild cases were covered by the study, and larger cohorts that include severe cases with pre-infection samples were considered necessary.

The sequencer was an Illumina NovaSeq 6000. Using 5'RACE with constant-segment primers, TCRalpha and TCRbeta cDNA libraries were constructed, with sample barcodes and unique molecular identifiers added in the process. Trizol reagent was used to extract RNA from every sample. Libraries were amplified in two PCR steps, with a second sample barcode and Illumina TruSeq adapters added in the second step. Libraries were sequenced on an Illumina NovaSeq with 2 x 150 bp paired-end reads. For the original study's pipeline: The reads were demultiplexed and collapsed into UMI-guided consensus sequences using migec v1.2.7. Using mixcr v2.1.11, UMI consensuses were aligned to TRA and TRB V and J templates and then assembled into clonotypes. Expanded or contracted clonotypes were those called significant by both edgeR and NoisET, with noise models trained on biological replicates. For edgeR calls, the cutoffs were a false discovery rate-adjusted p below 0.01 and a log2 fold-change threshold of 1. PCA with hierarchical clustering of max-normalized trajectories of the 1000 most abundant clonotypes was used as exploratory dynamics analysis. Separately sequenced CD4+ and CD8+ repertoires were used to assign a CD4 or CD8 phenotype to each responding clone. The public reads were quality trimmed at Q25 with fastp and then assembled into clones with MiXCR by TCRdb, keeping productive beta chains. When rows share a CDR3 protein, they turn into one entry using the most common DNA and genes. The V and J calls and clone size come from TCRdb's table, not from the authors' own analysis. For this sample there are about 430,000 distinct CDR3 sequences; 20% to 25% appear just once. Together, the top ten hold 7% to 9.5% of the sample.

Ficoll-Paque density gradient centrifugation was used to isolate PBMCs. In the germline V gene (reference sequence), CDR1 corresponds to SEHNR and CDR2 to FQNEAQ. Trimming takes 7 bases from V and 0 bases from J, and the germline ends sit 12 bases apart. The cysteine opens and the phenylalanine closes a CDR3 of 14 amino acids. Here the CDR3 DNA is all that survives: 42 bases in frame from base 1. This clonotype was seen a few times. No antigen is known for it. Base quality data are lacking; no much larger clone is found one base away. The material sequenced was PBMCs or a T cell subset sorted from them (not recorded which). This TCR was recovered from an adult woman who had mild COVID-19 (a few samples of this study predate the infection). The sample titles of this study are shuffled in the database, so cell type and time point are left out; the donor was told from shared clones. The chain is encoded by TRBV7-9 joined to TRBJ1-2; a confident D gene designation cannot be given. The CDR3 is CASNKGDTNYGYTF. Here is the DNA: TGTGCCAGCAATAAGGGTGATACTAACTATGGCTACACCTTC.